The 25 T cell receptor beta chains reported below all come from one sample, sequenced in a study of CD8 T cells in Susac syndrome. When the RNA was reverse transcribed, random hexamers were used with an input of about 0.5 to 1 ug. TCRdb redid the calling of the immunoSEQ multiplex PCR reads with MiXCR, one entry per CDR3 protein. Among approximately 230,000 distinct CDR3 sequences listed, 90% to 95% were seen once. Sample: CD4+ T cells from PBMCs. These receptors were obtained from a human donor with multiple sclerosis.

The chain couples TRBV6-5 to TRBJ1-2; D is unresolved. The V gene lost 5 bases and the J gene lost 8 bases, with 15 bases spanning the gap. CDR1 and CDR2 from the germline V gene are MNHEY and SVGAGI. The CDR3 loop spans 13 amino acids. The CDR3 nucleotides read TGTGCCAGCAGTCCTCTTATCAATCGGGGCTACACCTTC. Its protein is CASSPLINRGYTF.

The genes are TRBV6-5 and TRBJ2-7; 11 bases match TRBD2. CDR1 MNHEY and CDR2 SVGAGI come from the germline V gene. The CDR3 spans 15 residues. With 6 bases clipped from V and 2 bases from J, the junction kept 6 bases outside the gene matches. Here the CDR3 DNA reads TGTGCCAGCAGCCAAACTAGCGGGGGTACCTACGAGCAGTACTTC. The encoded protein is CASSQTSGGTYEQYF.

The chain joins TRBV11-2 to TRBJ2-7; unclear D gene. Germline CDR1 SGHAT, CDR2 FQNNGV. The CDR3 has 11 amino acids. CDR3 amino acids: CASSLDLSPQV. CDR3 sequence (DNA): TGTGCCAGCAGCTTAGATCTTAGCCCGCAGGTC.

This clonotype was seen more than once but under ten times. The V gene is TRBV4-2, the J gene TRBJ2-5, with 10 nucleotides matching TRBD1. V gave up 4 bases and J gave up 4 bases; unmatched junction bases: 6. CDR1 is LGHNA and CDR2 is YNFKEQ in the germline V gene. This CDR3 region has 15 residues. The CDR3 loop reads CASSRPGQGGETQYF. CDR3 nucleotide sequence: TGTGCCAGCAGCCGGCCCGGACAGGGGGGAGAGACCCAGTACTTC.

The chain combines TRBV5-6 with TRBJ2-3; possibly TRBD2 for D (5 bases). CDR1 and CDR2 from the germline V gene are SGHDT and YYEEEE. The V end lost 0 bases, the J end lost 5 bases, and 10 bases lay between the germline ends. The CDR3 contains 14 residues. CDR3 sequence (DNA): TGTGCCAGCAGCTTGGTTTACGCGGGAGATACGCAGTATTTT. Protein: CASSLVYAGDTQYF.

This clonotype is a singleton in its sample. The chain is built from TRBV6-5 and TRBJ2-1; 13 nucleotides align to TRBD2. This CDR3 region has 15 residues. CDR1 and CDR2 from the germline V gene are MNHEY and SVGAGI. The junction had 5 bases not matched to a gene; V was cut back by 5 bases and J by 7 bases. The CDR3 reads CASSPGTSGKNEQFF. CDR3 sequence (DNA): TGTGCCAGCAGTCCTGGGACTAGCGGGAAAAATGAGCAGTTCTTC.

The rearrangement links TRBV12-3 or TRBV12-4 to TRBJ1-6; D gene unclear. Trimming removed 1 base from V and 13 bases from J, with 14 bases in between. This CDR3 contains 14 residues. The DNA of the CDR3 is TGTGCCAGCAGTTTAGAGGGTTCGGGGTCTCCCCTCCACTTT. Its protein product is CASSLEGSGSPLHF.

This sequence joins TRBV4-2 and TRBJ2-7; D gene uncertain. Trimming stripped 0 bases from V and 0 bases from J, with 9 bases between. Germline CDR1 and CDR2: LGHNA and YNFKEQ. This CDR3 contains 15 residues. CDR3 protein: CASSQDQDSSYEQYF. The CDR3 nucleotides are TGTGCCAGCAGCCAAGATCAGGATAGCTCCTACGAGCAGTACTTC.

The J gene is TRBJ1-5, the V gene TRBV10-3; possibly TRBD1 for D (5 bases). The V end lost 2 bases, the J end lost 4 bases, and 12 bases lay between the germline ends. This CDR3 contains 15 residues. Germline V gives CDR1 ENHRY, CDR2 SYGVKD. CDR3 nucleotides: TGTGCCATCAGTGAGCCCACAGGACCAAATCAGCCCCAGCATTTT. Encoded protein: CAISEPTGPNQPQHF.

The V call is TRBV20-1, the J call TRBJ2-7; TRBD1 matches at 9 bases. Germline CDR1 and CDR2: DFQATT and SNEGSKA (reference sequence). This CDR3 has 16 amino acids. Unmatched junction bases numbered 14, after V lost 5 bases and J lost 3 bases. In DNA form, the CDR3 reads TGCAGTGCTCGACTGACCCGACAGGGGGTGGTCTACGAGCAGTACTTC. Protein product: CSARLTRQGVVYEQYF.

V and J are TRBV3-1 and TRBJ2-2; TRBD1 might be the D (5 bases). Germline values: CDR1 LGHDT, CDR2 YNNKEL (reference sequence). Trimming took 4 bases from V and 4 from J, leaving 7 bases between them. CDR3 length: 13 residues. Here the CDR3 DNA reads TGTGCCAGCAGCCTCGACAGCACCGGGGAGCTGTTTTTT. Its translation is CASSLDSTGELFF.

This rearrangement joins TRBV7-9 to TRBJ2-1; D not certain. Germline V gene sequence: CDR1 SEHNR, CDR2 FQNEAQ (reference sequence). The germline V and J ends were trimmed by 1 base and 0 bases, with 13 bases remaining between them. CDR3 length: 17 amino acids. The chain's CDR3 is CASSLDSPSSSYNEQFF. CDR3 sequence (DNA): TGTGCCAGCAGCTTAGACTCACCCTCGAGCTCCTACAATGAGCAGTTCTTC.

The J gene is TRBJ2-6, the V gene TRBV3-1; perhaps TRBD1 as D (5 bases). The CDR3 has 17 amino acids. V was shortened by 5 bases and J by 1 base, with 15 bases between the two germline ends. Germline V gene lookup returns CDR1 LGHDT and CDR2 YNNKEL (reference sequence). This chain's CDR3 is CASSDRSRLSGANVLTF. DNA of the CDR3: TGTGCCAGCAGCGACAGATCACGTTTATCTGGGGCCAACGTCCTGACTTTC. The full variable domain, completed using reference TRBV3-1 and TRBJ2-6, is DTAVSQTPKYLVTQMGNDKSIKCEQNLGHDTMYWYKQDSKKFLKIMFSYNNKELIINETVPNRFSPKSPDKAHLNLHINSLELGDSAVYFCASSDRSRLSGANVLTFGAGSRLTVL.

V gene TRBV5-6 combines with J gene TRBJ1-5; D is uncertain. V was shortened by 0 bases and J by 5 bases, with 6 bases between the two germline ends. CDR3 length equals 13 residues. The germline V gene encodes CDR1 SGHDT and CDR2 YYEEEE. The CDR3 DNA reads TGTGCCAGCAGCTTGGCGGGTGATCAGCCCCAGCATTTT. As protein: CASSLAGDQPQHF.

In its sample, this clonotype was seen a few times. V and J are TRBV6-5 and TRBJ2-2, with D perhaps matching TRBD1 (5 bases). This CDR3 is built from 15 residues. Trimming took off 4 bases at V and 0 bases at J, with 9 bases between the two ends. The germline V gene has CDR1 MNHEY and CDR2 SVGAGI. CDR3 sequence (DNA): TGTGCCAGCAGTTGGGGCAGGACGAACACCGGGGAGCTGTTTTTT. It translates to CASSWGRTNTGELFF.

DNA of the CDR3: TGTGCCAGCAGGGCGAGGGACAGGGGGGACCAAGAGACCCAGTACTTC. It encodes CASRARDRGDQETQYF. This chain connects TRBV6-6 to TRBJ2-5; 11 nucleotides align to TRBD1. This CDR3 spans 16 amino acids. V trimming: 6 bases; J trimming: 0 bases; junction bases outside the gene matches: 6. Per germline, CDR1 MNHNY and CDR2 SVGAGI (reference sequence).

CDR3 loop: CASSYSPGLNNEQFF. For the CDR3, the DNA is TGTGCCAGCAGTTACTCCCCGGGGCTAAACAATGAGCAGTTCTTC. The chain joins TRBV6-6 to TRBJ2-1; the D gene could be TRBD1 or TRBD2 (5 bases each). Germline V lookup: CDR1 MNHNY, CDR2 SVGAGI (reference sequence). With 0 bases removed from V and 5 bases from J, the gap between germline ends came to 11 bases. CDR3 length: 15 amino acids.

The chain couples TRBV29-1 to TRBJ2-2, with TRBD2 matching over 8 bases. CDR3 size: 15 residues. The V segment lost 6 bases and the J segment 3 bases; nucleotides outside the gene matches: 9. Germline CDR1 and CDR2: SQVTM and ANQGSEA. CDR3 amino acids: CSVPGRAGDTGELFF. CDR3 nucleotide sequence: TGCAGCGTGCCCGGGAGGGCAGGGGACACCGGGGAGCTGTTTTTT.

The chain is built from TRBV6-6 and TRBJ2-2, with TRBD2 identical over 7 bases. Trimming took 10 bases from V and 14 from J; bases not matched to a gene: 16. Germline lookup yields CDR1 MNHNY and CDR2 SVGAGI (reference sequence). This CDR3 is 13 amino acids long. The CDR3 DNA reads as TGTGCCACCAGAGGGGAGGGTGACACCAATCTGTTTTTT. This gives the protein CATRGEGDTNLFF.

V and J are TRBV29-1 and TRBJ1-1, with D perhaps matching TRBD1 (6 bases). V was cut by 7 bases and J by 1 base, with 19 bases left in between. Germline lookup yields CDR1 SQVTM and CDR2 ANQGSEA. The CDR3 totals 15 residues. The CDR3 coding sequence is TGCAGCGGTGGAAAATTAGGAGGGGGGAACACTGAAGCTTTCTTT. This encodes CSGGKLGGGNTEAFF.

The chain links TRBV20-1 to TRBJ2-2; TRBD2 matches 10 bases. CDR1 and CDR2 (germline): DFQATT, SNEGSKA (reference sequence). Germline trimming cut 5 bases from V and 4 bases from J; bases unmatched to any gene: 7. CDR3 length equals 15 residues. The CDR3 region is CSAWSGRGGTGELFF. CDR3 DNA sequence: TGCAGTGCTTGGAGCGGGAGGGGTGGCACCGGGGAGCTGTTTTTT.

V and J are TRBV5-1 and TRBJ2-7; D perhaps matches TRBD1 (6 bases). V was pared by 0 bases and J by 7 bases, with 17 bases between. Germline assignment: CDR1 SGHRS and CDR2 YFSETQ. The length of the CDR3 is 15 residues. The CDR3 nucleotides read TGCGCCAGCAGCTTGGACGGGACACTATCTCGGGAGCAGTACTTC. The encoded protein is CASSLDGTLSREQYF.

The rearrangement joins TRBV7-9 to TRBJ2-7; TRBD2 matches at 12 bases. The V gene's germline CDR1 is SEHNR and CDR2 FQNEAQ (reference sequence). The J segment lost 9 bases and the V segment lost 2 bases, leaving 11 bases of the junction unmatched. This CDR3 is 16 amino acids long. DNA of the CDR3: TGTGCCAGCAGCTTAAAGCCCGGGACTAGCGGGTCGTGGCAGTACTTC. Translating it yields CASSLKPGTSGSWQYF.

This chain uses TRBV5-1 with TRBJ2-1; TRBD2 matches at 12 bases. The germline V gene encodes CDR1 SGHRS and CDR2 YFSETQ. This CDR3 comprises 17 residues. Unmatched junction bases numbered 11, after V lost 4 bases and J lost 6 bases. The CDR3 spells CASSPGLAGKGANEQFF. Here the CDR3 DNA reads TGCGCCAGCAGCCCCGGACTAGCGGGAAAAGGGGCCAATGAGCAGTTCTTC.

This clonotype appeared once. The chain uses TRBV11-3 and TRBJ2-1; 12 bases are a match to TRBD2. The V gene end was trimmed by 0 bases and the J gene end by 3 bases; junction bases not matched to a gene: 3. CDR1 is SGHNT and CDR2 is YENEEA in the germline V gene. This CDR3 has 17 amino acids. The CDR3 DNA is TGTGCCAGCAGCTTAGATCTACTAGCGGGGGGCTACAATGAGCAGTTCTTC. This gives the protein CASSLDLLAGGYNEQFF.